This T cell receptor (beta chain) is drawn from a study of cytomegalovirus exposure and HLA in healthy donors. Study background: The platform used for the 120 or so validation repertoires matched that of the approximately 710 first-cohort repertoires, a later analysis reported.

As regards this clone: Antigen: not known.

Trimming shortened V by 6 bases and J by 4 bases, and 13 bases separated the two germline ends. The CDR3 extends over 14 amino acids. CDR1 and CDR2 (germline): MNHNY, SVGAGI (reference sequence). General study findings and limits: Later, an analysis found that TCR clusters from the first cohort tended to co-occur in the roughly 110 validation repertoires. Among TCR beta chains, those listed as cytomegalovirus-associated numbered some 170.

Sequencing used immunoSEQ multiplex PCR; TCRdb keeps in-frame clones, though not all of them. Among about 130,000 clones listed, approximately 94% were seen once. What was sequenced was PBMCs. The gene calls are TRBV6-6 and TRBJ1-5, with D perhaps TRBD1 (6 bases). The sequence was collected from a man aged 18 to 29 in good health and CMV-seropositive. Here the CDR3 reads CASRVGGGNQPQHF. CDR3 nucleotide sequence: TGTGCCAGCAGGGTAGGGGGGGGGAATCAGCCCCAGCATTTT.